Each of the 8 T cell receptor beta chains below was sequenced from the same sample in a study of blood T cell repertoires in COVID-19 (dated by TCRdb to the early 2020s). The library was generated by the immunoSEQ multiplex PCR assay. The immuneACCESS repertoire file appears here via TCRdb, limited to in-frame rearrangements. These files lack a portion of the clones; in checked studies, under half of the deficit traces to unresolved V genes, and the cause of the others is not known. Recorded for this sample are some 130,000 clones; around 80% of them occurred a single time. In total, the top ten clones hold 1.9% of the sample. The sequenced material came from peripheral blood. The origin of the receptors is a man aged 65 to 85 with acute or convalescent COVID-19.

The rearrangement links TRBV6-6 to TRBJ2-7; TRBD1 agrees at 9 bases. The V and J ends lost 5 bases and 2 bases, in that order; junction bases with no gene match: 7. The CDR3 extends over 15 amino acids. Per germline, CDR1 MNHNY and CDR2 SVGAGI (reference sequence). The CDR3 nucleotides read TGTGCCAGCAGTAACAGCCGGGACAGGGCCTACGAGCAGTACTTC. The encoded protein is CASSNSRDRAYEQYF.

This clone has a handful of counts. The chain recombines TRBV19 with TRBJ1-1; D perhaps matches TRBD1 (5 bases). Trimming left V 6 bases short and J 1 base short, with 18 bases between. This CDR3 region has 16 residues. Germline CDR1 is LNHDA and CDR2 is SQIVND (reference sequence). The CDR3 region is CASRGTREGANTEAFF. The CDR3 DNA is TGTGCCAGTAGGGGGACCCGGGAGGGAGCGAACACTGAAGCTTTCTTT. The full variable domain, in which reference TRBV19 and TRBJ1-1 provide the parts outside the CDR3, is DGGITQSPKYLFRKEGQNVTLSCEQNLNHDAMYWYRQDPGQGLRLIYYSQIVNDFQKGDIAEGYSVSREKKESFPLTVTSAQKNPTAFYLCASRGTREGANTEAFFGQGTRLTVV.

V usage is TRBV12-3 or TRBV12-4 and J usage is TRBJ2-7; weak D call: TRBD2 (6 bases). The CDR3 has 12 amino acids. V lost 5 bases and J lost 4, with 9 bases in between. The CDR3 here is CASSRTIYEQYF. CDR3 DNA sequence: TGTGCCAGCAGTCGGACTATTTACGAGCAGTACTTC.

The genes are TRBV7-6 and TRBJ2-1, with 7 bases matching TRBD2. This CDR3 is built from 14 residues. With V trimmed by 3 bases and J by 6 bases, 5 bases remained unmatched. The germline gives CDR1 SGHVS, CDR2 FNYEAQ. The CDR3 bases are TGTGCCAGCAGCTTTGGCGGGGGTGGCAATGAGCAGTTCTTC. Protein sequence: CASSFGGGGNEQFF.

The chain uses TRBV30 and TRBJ2-1; 12 nucleotides match TRBD2. V was clipped by 5 bases and J by 4 bases; unmatched bases: 0. Germline V gives CDR1 GTSNPN, CDR2 SVGIG (reference sequence). The CDR3 sequence is 13 residues long. Written as DNA, the CDR3 is TGTGCCTGGGGGACTAGCGGGTACAATGAGCAGTTCTTC. Translation gives CAWGTSGYNEQFF.

The rearrangement links TRBV19 to TRBJ1-2; the match to TRBD1 covers 8 bases. CDR3 length: 16 amino acids. V lost 10 bases, J lost 8 bases, and 21 bases stayed unmatched. CDR1 and CDR2 from the germline V gene are LNHDA and SQIVND (reference sequence). This CDR3 reads CATRETGAPQILGYTF. In DNA form, the CDR3 reads TGTGCCACTAGAGAGACAGGGGCCCCACAAATTCTGGGCTACACCTTC.

CDR3 sequence (DNA): TGTGCCAGCAGCCAAGATCTCCAGCGGGGGACACCGGCCCAGTACTTC. Protein sequence: CASSQDLQRGTPAQYF. This rearrangement joins TRBV4-2 to TRBJ2-5, with TRBD2 matching over 8 bases. CDR3 length: 16 amino acids. J lost 9 bases, V lost 0 bases, and 12 bases had no gene match. Germline assignment: CDR1 LGHNA and CDR2 YNFKEQ.

This clone was seen many times. The chain links TRBV6-5 to TRBJ2-7; TRBD1 matches at 11 bases. Germline CDR1 MNHEY, CDR2 SVGAGI. After removal of 4 bases from V and 4 bases from J, the junction contained 6 bases not matched to a gene. The CDR3 runs 15 residues. The CDR3 sequence: CASSSYGTGGYEQYF. The CDR3 DNA follows: TGTGCCAGCAGTTCCTACGGGACAGGGGGGTACGAGCAGTACTTC.